This T cell receptor beta chain appears in the sequencing data of a study of blood T cell repertoires in COVID-19. Trimming shortened V by 4 bases and J by 1 base, and 11 bases separated the two germline ends. This CDR3 is built from 14 residues. The germline V gene has CDR1 SGHRS and CDR2 YFSETQ. Generated by immunoSEQ multiplex PCR, the TCRdb table keeps only in-frame clones and is missing some. The sample carries roughly 120,000 clones, approximately 80% recorded once. The source material was peripheral blood. V is TRBV5-1 and J is TRBJ1-1, with a possible D match to TRBD1 (5 bases). The TCR sequence derives from a man aged 65-85 years with acute or convalescent COVID-19. CDR3 region: CASSVTRGNTEAFF. The CDR3 DNA reads TGCGCCAGCAGCGTCACAAGGGGGAACACTGAAGCTTTCTTT. The full variable domain, with the rest looked up from reference TRBV5-1 and TRBJ1-1, is KAGVTQTPRYLIKTRGQQVTLSCSPISGHRSVSWYQQTPGQGLQFLFEYFSETQRNKGNFPGRFSGRQFSNSRSEMNVSTLELGDSALYLCASSVTRGNTEAFFGQGTRLTVV.